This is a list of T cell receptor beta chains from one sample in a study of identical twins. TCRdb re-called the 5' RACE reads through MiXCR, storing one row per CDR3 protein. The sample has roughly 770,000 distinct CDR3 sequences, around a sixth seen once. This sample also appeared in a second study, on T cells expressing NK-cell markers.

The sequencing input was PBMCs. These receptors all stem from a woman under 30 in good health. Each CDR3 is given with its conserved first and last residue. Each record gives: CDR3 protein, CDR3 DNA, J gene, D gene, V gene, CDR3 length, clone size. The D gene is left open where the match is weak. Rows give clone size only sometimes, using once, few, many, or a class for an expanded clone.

CDR3aa: CASKGILWEQYF; CDR3nt: TGTGCCAGCAAGGGGATTCTTTGGGAGCAGTACTTC; j_gene: TRBJ2-7; d_gene: .; v_gene: TRBV6-2/TRBV6-3; len: 12; abundance: .
CDR3aa: CASKVWLAGAYEQYF; CDR3nt: TGTGCCAGCAAGGTCTGGCTAGCGGGCGCCTACGAGCAGTACTTC; j_gene: TRBJ2-7; d_gene: TRBD2; v_gene: TRBV12-3/TRBV12-4; len: 15; abundance: few
CDR3aa: CASSDDLYQETQYF; CDR3nt: TGTGCCAGCAGCGATGATCTGTACCAAGAGACCCAGTACTTC; j_gene: TRBJ2-5; d_gene: .; v_gene: TRBV11-2; len: 14; abundance: .
CDR3aa: CASRSSPSSYNEQFF; CDR3nt: TGCGCCAGCAGGTCTAGCCCGAGCTCCTACAATGAGCAGTTCTTC; j_gene: TRBJ2-1; d_gene: .; v_gene: TRBV5-1; len: 15; abundance: few
CDR3aa: CSAREDGGRSDNEQFF; CDR3nt: TGCAGTGCTAGAGAGGACGGTGGGAGGTCGGACAATGAGCAGTTCTTC; j_gene: TRBJ2-1; d_gene: .; v_gene: TRBV20-1; len: 16; abundance: few
CDR3aa: CASSSDRSSKYF; CDR3nt: TGTGCCAGCAGCTCGGACAGGTCGTCAAAGTACTTC; j_gene: TRBJ2-4; d_gene: TRBD1; v_gene: TRBV7-8; len: 12; abundance: few
CDR3aa: CASSKISEREQYF; CDR3nt: TGTGCCAGCAGCAAGATTAGTGAAAGGGAGCAGTACTTC; j_gene: TRBJ2-7; d_gene: .; v_gene: TRBV6-2/TRBV6-3; len: 13; abundance: .
CDR3aa: CASSDSLFLGQYYGYTF; CDR3nt: TGTGCCAGCAGTGACTCGCTCTTTCTTGGGCAATACTATGGCTACACCTTC; j_gene: TRBJ1-2; d_gene: .; v_gene: TRBV6-4; len: 17; abundance: .
CDR3aa: CASSYRPGGSTDTQYF; CDR3nt: TGCGCCAGCTCTTACCGGCCGGGAGGCAGCACAGATACGCAGTATTTT; j_gene: TRBJ2-3; d_gene: TRBD2; v_gene: TRBV5-1; len: 16; abundance: few
CDR3aa: CASSFLDSNTEAFF; CDR3nt: TGCGCCAGCAGCTTCCTGGATTCGAACACTGAAGCTTTCTTT; j_gene: TRBJ1-1; d_gene: .; v_gene: TRBV5-1; len: 14; abundance: few
CDR3aa: CASSQPQGSNEKLFF; CDR3nt: TGCGCCAGCAGCCAACCCCAGGGATCTAATGAAAAACTGTTTTTT; j_gene: TRBJ1-4; d_gene: .; v_gene: TRBV5-1; len: 15; abundance: few
CDR3aa: CASRSLAGGPHEQFF; CDR3nt: TGTGCCAGCAGATCACTAGCGGGAGGGCCGCATGAGCAGTTCTTC; j_gene: TRBJ2-1; d_gene: TRBD2; v_gene: TRBV6-1; len: 15; abundance: few
CDR3aa: CATSEQDYDQETQYF; CDR3nt: TGTGCCACCAGTGAACAGGACTATGATCAAGAGACCCAGTACTTC; j_gene: TRBJ2-5; d_gene: .; v_gene: TRBV24-1; len: 15; abundance: few
CDR3aa: CASSQVGGLALNEQFF; CDR3nt: TGTGCCAGCAGCCAAGTTGGGGGACTAGCTCTCAATGAGCAGTTCTTT; j_gene: TRBJ2-1; d_gene: TRBD2; v_gene: TRBV3-1; len: 16; abundance: .
CDR3aa: CASSLYSVEQYF; CDR3nt: TGTGCCAGCAGCCTTTACTCGGTCGAGCAGTACTTC; j_gene: TRBJ2-7; d_gene: .; v_gene: TRBV7-2; len: 12; abundance: .
CDR3aa: CATTPGTSGRTKNEQFF; CDR3nt: TGTGCCACCACTCCCGGGACTAGCGGGAGAACAAAAAATGAGCAGTTCTTC; j_gene: TRBJ2-1; d_gene: TRBD2; v_gene: TRBV7-9; len: 17; abundance: .